This is a list of T cell receptor beta chains from one sample in a study of response to subunit inactivated influenza vaccine. TCRdb reprocessed the RT-PCR reads via MiXCR and lists one record per CDR3 protein. The sample lists 300,000 to 350,000 distinct CDR3 sequences; 20% to 25% were seen once. Sample: PBMCs from blood, taken 21 months after vaccination. These receptor sequences come from a man between 50 and 69 years old who received an inactivated influenza vaccine. The CDR3 runs from the conserved cysteine through the conserved F or W. A D gene is named only where the DNA matches it firmly. The size entry is marked missing in some rows and otherwise reads once, few, many or a size class.

clone size: many; D gene: NA; J gene: TRBJ1-3; V gene: TRBV6-1; CDR3 protein: CASSEDGGSSGNTIYF; CDR3 DNA: TGTGCCAGCAGTGAGGATGGAGGGAGCTCTGGAAACACCATATATTTT
clone size: NA; D gene: TRBD2; J gene: TRBJ2-3; V gene: TRBV7-9; CDR3 protein: CASSYTPGLATDTQYF; CDR3 DNA: TGTGCCAGCAGCTACACACCGGGACTAGCTACAGATACGCAGTATTTT
clone size: few; D gene: NA; J gene: TRBJ2-7; V gene: TRBV7-9; CDR3 protein: CASSLGWTEQYF; CDR3 DNA: TGTGCCAGCAGCTTAGGCTGGACCGAGCAGTACTTC
clone size: NA; D gene: NA; J gene: TRBJ2-7; V gene: TRBV20-1; CDR3 protein: CSARIGQGRYEQYF; CDR3 DNA: TGCAGTGCTAGAATTGGCCAGGGGAGGTACGAGCAGTACTTC
clone size: NA; D gene: NA; J gene: TRBJ2-5; V gene: TRBV10-3; CDR3 protein: CAISEVGETQYF; CDR3 DNA: TGTGCCATCAGTGAGGTAGGGGAGACCCAGTACTTC
clone size: NA; D gene: NA; J gene: TRBJ1-1; V gene: TRBV12-2; CDR3 protein: CASRLAGSHRAGRIYEAFF; CDR3 DNA: TGTGCAAGTCGCTTAGCTGGGTCGCATAGGGCGGGACGAATATATGAAGCTTTCTTT
clone size: many; D gene: NA; J gene: TRBJ1-2; V gene: TRBV5-1; CDR3 protein: CASSPRGPGGYTF; CDR3 DNA: TGCGCCAGCAGTCCTCGGGGGCCGGGTGGCTACACCTTC
clone size: few; D gene: TRBD2; J gene: TRBJ2-3; V gene: TRBV7-8; CDR3 protein: CASSLVSGLGADTQYF; CDR3 DNA: TGTGCCAGCAGCTTAGTTTCGGGACTAGGAGCAGATACGCAGTATTTT
clone size: NA; D gene: NA; J gene: TRBJ2-1; V gene: TRBV7-3; CDR3 protein: CASSLTRSNEQFF; CDR3 DNA: TGTGCCAGCAGCTTAACTAGAAGCAATGAGCAGTTCTTC
clone size: NA; D gene: NA; J gene: TRBJ1-1; V gene: TRBV29-1; CDR3 protein: CSVEAGYTEAFF; CDR3 DNA: TGCAGCGTTGAAGCCGGATACACTGAAGCTTTCTTT
clone size: NA; D gene: NA; J gene: TRBJ2-7; V gene: TRBV10-3; CDR3 protein: CAISESQGALGEQYF; CDR3 DNA: TGTGCCATCAGTGAGAGTCAGGGTGCCCTCGGCGAGCAGTACTTC
clone size: NA; D gene: NA; J gene: TRBJ1-1; V gene: TRBV29-1; CDR3 protein: CSVGHTEAFF; CDR3 DNA: TGCAGCGTTGGCCACACTGAAGCTTTCTTT
clone size: many; D gene: NA; J gene: TRBJ1-5; V gene: TRBV5-1; CDR3 protein: CASSLGPRQPQHF; CDR3 DNA: TGCGCCAGCAGCCTCGGTCCCAGGCAGCCCCAGCATTTT
clone size: few; D gene: NA; J gene: TRBJ1-3; V gene: TRBV10-3; CDR3 protein: CAINQESAGNTIYF; CDR3 DNA: TGTGCCATCAACCAGGAGTCGGCTGGAAACACCATATATTTT
clone size: NA; D gene: TRBD2; J gene: TRBJ2-1; V gene: TRBV12-3/TRBV12-4; CDR3 protein: CASSFSGGTSGGREQFF; CDR3 DNA: TGTGCCAGCAGTTTTTCAGGCGGGACTAGCGGGGGGCGGGAGCAGTTCTTC
clone size: NA; D gene: NA; J gene: TRBJ2-2; V gene: TRBV7-9; CDR3 protein: CASSILAQGYGELFF; CDR3 DNA: TGTGCCAGCAGCATTCTAGCGCAGGGATACGGGGAGCTGTTTTTT
clone size: NA; D gene: TRBD1; J gene: TRBJ1-4; V gene: TRBV20-1; CDR3 protein: CSARRTGGASNEKLFF; CDR3 DNA: TGCAGTGCTAGAAGGACAGGGGGCGCTTCTAATGAAAAACTGTTTTTT
clone size: NA; D gene: NA; J gene: TRBJ1-2; V gene: TRBV29-1; CDR3 protein: CSVAWGAKGYTF; CDR3 DNA: TGCAGCGTTGCGTGGGGGGCTAAAGGCTACACCTTC
clone size: NA; D gene: NA; J gene: TRBJ1-2; V gene: TRBV5-6; CDR3 protein: CASSTGTLSGGYTF; CDR3 DNA: TGTGCCAGCAGCACTGGGACCTTGAGTGGAGGCTACACCTTC
clone size: NA; D gene: NA; J gene: TRBJ2-6; V gene: TRBV20-1; CDR3 protein: CSARVLTGANVLTF; CDR3 DNA: TGCAGTGCTAGAGTGTTAACTGGGGCCAACGTCCTGACTTTC
clone size: few; D gene: NA; J gene: TRBJ1-6; V gene: TRBV7-2; CDR3 protein: CASSLATVSYNSPLHF; CDR3 DNA: TGTGCCAGCAGCCTCGCGACAGTCTCCTATAATTCACCCCTCCACTTT
clone size: NA; D gene: NA; J gene: TRBJ1-2; V gene: TRBV5-1; CDR3 protein: CASTTGTRGSNYGYTF; CDR3 DNA: TGCGCCAGCACCACTGGGACAAGGGGTTCTAACTATGGCTACACCTTC
clone size: NA; D gene: NA; J gene: TRBJ2-7; V gene: TRBV15; CDR3 protein: CATSRGKRDYEQYF; CDR3 DNA: TGTGCCACCAGCAGAGGTAAAAGGGACTACGAGCAGTACTTC
clone size: many; D gene: NA; J gene: TRBJ1-3; V gene: TRBV7-9; CDR3 protein: CASSADSGNTIYF; CDR3 DNA: TGTGCCAGCAGCGCAGATTCTGGAAACACCATATATTTT
clone size: NA; D gene: NA; J gene: TRBJ2-7; V gene: TRBV27; CDR3 protein: CASSTILGSSYEQYF; CDR3 DNA: TGTGCCAGCAGTACCATCCTGGGGAGCTCCTACGAGCAGTACTTC
clone size: few; D gene: TRBD1; J gene: TRBJ2-7; V gene: TRBV29-1; CDR3 protein: CSVGGYRGEQYF; CDR3 DNA: TGCAGCGTTGGGGGATACAGGGGCGAGCAGTACTTC
clone size: few; D gene: TRBD2; J gene: TRBJ2-5; V gene: TRBV11-2; CDR3 protein: CASSLLAGGRALETQYF; CDR3 DNA: TGTGCCAGCAGCTTACTGGCTGGCGGGAGGGCCCTAGAGACCCAGTACTTC
clone size: NA; D gene: TRBD2; J gene: TRBJ2-7; V gene: TRBV6-2/TRBV6-3; CDR3 protein: CASSSLAGNYYEQYF; CDR3 DNA: TGTGCCAGCAGTTCTCTAGCGGGAAACTACTACGAGCAGTACTTC
clone size: few; D gene: TRBD1; J gene: TRBJ1-2; V gene: TRBV20-1; CDR3 protein: CSASGVGLRDSVGYTF; CDR3 DNA: TGCAGTGCTAGTGGTGTGGGATTAAGGGACAGCGTGGGCTACACCTTC
clone size: few; D gene: TRBD1; J gene: TRBJ1-2; V gene: TRBV9; CDR3 protein: CASSVGSDRGLYGYTF; CDR3 DNA: TGTGCCAGCAGCGTAGGCTCGGACAGGGGTTTGTATGGCTACACCTTC
clone size: few; D gene: TRBD2; J gene: TRBJ2-3; V gene: TRBV12-3/TRBV12-4; CDR3 protein: CASSFSYSGGTDTQYF; CDR3 DNA: TGTGCCAGCAGTTTCTCTTATAGCGGGGGGACAGATACGCAGTATTTT
clone size: few; D gene: NA; J gene: TRBJ1-4; V gene: TRBV21-1; CDR3 protein: CASSKDLRVREKLFF; CDR3 DNA: TGTGCCAGCAGCAAAGATCTGAGGGTTCGGGAAAAACTGTTTTTT
clone size: few; D gene: TRBD2; J gene: TRBJ2-1; V gene: TRBV4-2; CDR3 protein: CASSQAQRGISNEQFF; CDR3 DNA: TGTGCCAGCAGCCAGGCCCAGCGGGGTATCTCCAATGAGCAGTTCTTC
clone size: few; D gene: NA; J gene: TRBJ1-3; V gene: TRBV18; CDR3 protein: CASSHNRVTGNTIYF; CDR3 DNA: TGTGCCAGCTCACACAACAGGGTGACCGGAAACACCATATATTTT
clone size: NA; D gene: NA; J gene: TRBJ2-7; V gene: TRBV20-1; CDR3 protein: CSATRRLPEEQYF; CDR3 DNA: TGCAGTGCTACCAGGCGGCTCCCTGAGGAGCAGTACTTC
clone size: NA; D gene: NA; J gene: TRBJ1-4; V gene: TRBV5-6; CDR3 protein: CASSSSTTNEKLFF; CDR3 DNA: TGTGCCAGCAGCTCCTCGACAACTAATGAAAAACTGTTTTTT
clone size: many; D gene: NA; J gene: TRBJ1-1; V gene: TRBV20-1; CDR3 protein: CSAGTGLMNTEAFF; CDR3 DNA: TGCAGTGCTGGTACAGGGCTCATGAACACTGAAGCTTTCTTT
clone size: few; D gene: NA; J gene: TRBJ2-4; V gene: TRBV5-1; CDR3 protein: CASSLVTRRGLAKNIQYF; CDR3 DNA: TGCGCCAGCAGCTTGGTTACAAGGAGAGGGTTAGCCAAAAACATTCAGTACTTC
clone size: few; D gene: NA; J gene: TRBJ2-7; V gene: TRBV4-1; CDR3 protein: CASSPRWRSHEQYF; CDR3 DNA: TGCGCCAGCAGCCCTCGGTGGAGGTCCCACGAGCAGTACTTC
clone size: NA; D gene: TRBD1; J gene: TRBJ1-5; V gene: TRBV3-1; CDR3 protein: CASSQTGQGNQPQDF; CDR3 DNA: TGTGCCAGCAGCCAAACAGGACAGGGCAATCAGCCCCAGGATTTT
clone size: few; D gene: TRBD1; J gene: TRBJ1-6; V gene: TRBV20-1; CDR3 protein: CSASRQGSAPLHF; CDR3 DNA: TGCAGTGCTTCGAGACAGGGGTCAGCGCCCCTCCACTTT
clone size: many; D gene: TRBD1; J gene: TRBJ1-5; V gene: TRBV12-3/TRBV12-4; CDR3 protein: CASSLTGVPSYSNQPQHF; CDR3 DNA: TGTGCCAGCAGTTTAACAGGGGTCCCCTCGTATAGCAATCAGCCCCAGCATTTT
clone size: NA; D gene: TRBD1; J gene: TRBJ1-1; V gene: TRBV6-1; CDR3 protein: CAAGGQGAGFEAFF; CDR3 DNA: TGTGCCGCCGGGGGTCAGGGGGCCGGCTTTGAAGCTTTCTTT
clone size: few; D gene: NA; J gene: TRBJ2-1; V gene: TRBV14; CDR3 protein: CASSLRAGRFRYNEQFF; CDR3 DNA: TGTGCCAGCAGCCTCCGGGCAGGTCGTTTCCGATACAATGAGCAGTTCTTC
clone size: few; D gene: NA; J gene: TRBJ2-7; V gene: TRBV28; CDR3 protein: CASSWNRYGHFSYEQYF; CDR3 DNA: TGTGCCAGCAGTTGGAATCGGTATGGACACTTCTCCTACGAGCAGTACTTC
clone size: few; D gene: NA; J gene: TRBJ2-4; V gene: TRBV29-1; CDR3 protein: CSVADGTNQYF; CDR3 DNA: TGCAGCGTCGCGGACGGGACGAATCAGTACTTC
clone size: NA; D gene: NA; J gene: TRBJ1-4; V gene: TRBV5-6; CDR3 protein: CASSPGARGEKLFF; CDR3 DNA: TGTGCCAGCAGCCCGGGGGCTCGGGGTGAAAAACTGTTTTTT
clone size: many; D gene: NA; J gene: TRBJ1-1; V gene: TRBV12-3/TRBV12-4; CDR3 protein: CASSLGVSTEAFF; CDR3 DNA: TGTGCCAGCAGTTTAGGGGTTTCCACTGAAGCTTTCTTT